This T cell receptor beta chain was recovered during a study of somatic mutations in cytotoxic T cells in rheumatoid arthritis. Profiled with immunoSEQ multiplex PCR; TCRdb holds only in-frame clones, not every one. The sample yields about 17,000 clones, almost 85% seen once. Positive selection with magnetic beads achieved the isolation of CD4+ and CD8+ cells, followed by a flow cytometry check of purity. On this clone itself: The antigen remains undetermined.

Deletions cut 1 base from V and 5 bases from J, with 14 bases between. Per the germline V gene, CDR1 is SGHVS and CDR2 is FQNEAQ. The CDR3 covers 15 residues. Study results and caveats: The study found that the largest CD8+ clone exceeded 20% of CD8+ cells in about an eighth of the roughly 60 patients.

The receptor was derived from an adult with rheumatoid arthritis. Sequencing input: CD8+ T cells sorted from blood. J is TRBJ1-1 and V is TRBV7-8; perhaps TRBD1 as D (6 bases). The CDR3 loop reads CASSLVPGAWTEAFF. CDR3 DNA sequence: TGTGCCAGCAGCTTAGTACCGGGGGCGTGGACTGAAGCTTTCTTT.